This passage covers 21 T cell receptor beta chains from one sample sequenced in a study of cytomegalovirus exposure and HLA in healthy donors. Amplification used 60 Vbeta primers and 13 Jbeta primers. The repertoire was sequenced with immunoSEQ multiplex PCR; TCRdb's copy has only in-frame clones and lacks some. The top ten hold roughly 1.4% of the sample, which has 150,000 to 190,000 clones, about 75% seen once. Sequenced: PBMCs. All receptors derive from a man aged 18 to 30 in good health and CMV-seronegative.

The J gene is TRBJ2-7, the V gene TRBV28, with 8 bases lining up with TRBD2. Germline V gives CDR1 MDHEN, CDR2 SYDVKM. The CDR3 runs 15 residues. Trimming cost V 6 bases and J 1 base; bases outside gene matches: 8. This CDR3 reads CASRPTSGLSYEQYF. The CDR3 nucleotides are TGTGCCAGCAGACCTACTAGCGGTTTATCCTACGAGCAGTACTTC.

The V and J genes are TRBV21-1 and TRBJ2-7; TRBD2, the table's D call, was not compared with the DNA. TRBV21-1 is labeled a pseudogene. CDR3 length equals 16 residues. DNA for the CDR3: TGTGCCAGCAGCAAATTGGTCCCGGGGGGGCCCTACGAGCAGTACTTC. It codes for CASSKLVPGGPYEQYF.

V is TRBV6-1 and J is TRBJ2-7; D is unresolved. From germline, CDR1 is MNHNS and CDR2 SASEGT. The CDR3 has 14 residues. The ends were cut back, 3 bases at V and 4 bases at J, with 13 bases in the middle. The CDR3 coding sequence is TGTGCCAGCAGTGAGAGGCTGGCCCTTTACGAGCAGTACTTC. As protein: CASSERLALYEQYF.

Comment on this clone: Additional DNA sequences in this sample encode the identical CDR3. The chain recombines TRBV5-1 with TRBJ2-1, with 11 positions matching TRBD2. Losses at the gene ends were 2 bases for V and 5 bases for J; bases not matched to a gene: 3. The CDR3 sequence is 15 residues long. The germline V gene has CDR1 SGHRS and CDR2 YFSETQ. CDR3 loop: CASSFGTSGNNEQFF. The DNA of the CDR3 is TGCGCCAGCAGCTTCGGGACTAGCGGCAACAATGAGCAGTTCTTC.

This chain connects TRBV5-4 to TRBJ2-2; TRBD1 might be the D (6 bases). The length of the CDR3 is 15 residues. Germline values: CDR1 SGHNT, CDR2 YYREEE (reference sequence). Trimming took 0 bases from V and 6 from J, leaving 12 bases between them. The CDR3: CASSLGSGGAGELFF. For the CDR3, the DNA is TGTGCCAGCAGCTTGGGAAGTGGGGGCGCCGGGGAGCTGTTTTTT.

The chain uses TRBV7-2 and TRBJ2-1, with 8 bases lining up with TRBD2. CDR1 is SGHTA and CDR2 is FQGNSA in the germline V gene. CDR3 length: 19 amino acids. With V trimmed by 4 bases and J by 9 bases, 23 bases remained unmatched. In DNA, the CDR3 is TGTGCCAGCAGCTCCTACGGGGTCTCAGCGGGAGTTCCCCGGGGTGAGCAGTTCTTC. Protein sequence: CASSSYGVSAGVPRGEQFF.

The CDR3 is CASSQDRWRTNTGELFF. The CDR3 coding sequence is TGCGCCAGCAGCCAAGATCGTTGGCGGACGAACACCGGGGAGCTGTTTTTT. The chain has TRBV4-3 and TRBJ2-2; D call uncertain. Trimming removed 0 bases from V and 0 bases from J, with 11 bases in between. The CDR3 extends over 17 amino acids. CDR1 LGHNA and CDR2 YSLEER come from the germline V gene.

This clone was recorded once. The gene calls are TRBV2 and TRBJ1-1; a possible D gene is TRBD1 (5 bases). Germline V gene data show CDR1 as SNHLY and CDR2 as FYNNEI. V lost 9 bases, J lost 1 base, and 9 bases lay in between. The length of the CDR3 is 12 residues. Written as DNA, the CDR3 is TGTGCCAGGAATACAGGGAACACTGAAGCTTTCTTT. This encodes CARNTGNTEAFF.

This clone has just one count. The rearrangement uses TRBV19 and TRBJ1-1; D possibly corresponds to TRBD1 (6 bases). Trimming took off 1 base at V and 2 bases at J, with 11 bases between the two ends. The CDR3 sequence is 15 residues long. Germline-derived CDR1 and CDR2 are LNHDA and SQIVND (reference sequence). The CDR3 sequence is CASSIAGGANTEAFF. As DNA, the CDR3 is TGTGCCAGTAGTATAGCGGGGGGCGCTAACACTGAAGCTTTCTTT.

The chain has TRBV28 and TRBJ2-7; possibly TRBD1 for D (6 bases). Between the trimmed V and J ends, which lost 10 bases and 1 base, there was a span of 14 bases. Germline CDR1 is MDHEN and CDR2 is SYDVKM. The CDR3 is 13 residues long. For the CDR3, the DNA is TGTGCCACCCAACAGGGAAAGTCCTACGAGCAGTACTTC. Its translation: CATQQGKSYEQYF.

The genes are TRBV7-6 and TRBJ2-2; D not certain. This CDR3 region has 13 residues. Germline V gene data show CDR1 as SGHVS and CDR2 as FNYEAQ. V lost 5 bases to trimming and J lost 6 bases, with 10 bases between them. CDR3 DNA: TGTGCCAGCAGCCGACGGGTTCCCGGGGAGCTGTTTTTT. It encodes CASSRRVPGELFF.

The V call is TRBV6-1, the J call TRBJ2-7; 7 positions agree with TRBD2. The germline CDR1 and CDR2 sequences are MNHNS and SASEGT. The CDR3 loop spans 15 amino acids. After removal of 1 base from V and 0 bases from J, the junction contained 3 bases not matched to a gene. The DNA of the CDR3 is TGTGCCAGCAGTGAAGTCGGCGGGAGCTCCTACGAGCAGTACTTC. Translating gives CASSEVGGSSYEQYF.

Turning to this clone: The junction shows a germline mismatch at one end, possibly a read error. The chain employs TRBV7-9 and TRBJ1-2; 8 bases map to TRBD1. CDR3 length: 14 amino acids. CDR1 and CDR2 (germline): SEHNR, FQNEAQ (reference sequence). The chain's CDR3 is CSSSPNRGGDGYTF. The CDR3 nucleotides are TGTTCCAGCAGCCCCAACAGGGGGGGCGATGGCTACACCTTC.

The rearrangement joins TRBV27 to TRBJ2-1, with D perhaps matching TRBD2 (5 bases). The CDR3 sequence is 12 residues long. Germline assignment: CDR1 MNHEY and CDR2 SMNVEV (reference sequence). V was shortened by 5 bases and J by 7 bases, with 9 bases between the two germline ends. CDR3 sequence: CASSLTGNEQFF. In nucleotides, the CDR3 is TGTGCCAGCAGTCTTACGGGGAATGAGCAGTTCTTC.

This rearrangement joins TRBV6-6 to TRBJ1-5; 7 bases match TRBD1. The germline V gene has CDR1 MNHNY and CDR2 SVGAGI (reference sequence). This CDR3 is built from 15 residues. Trimming cost V 5 bases and J 2 bases; bases outside gene matches: 6. The CDR3 here is CASSKTGLGNQPQHF. For the CDR3, the DNA is TGTGCCAGCAGTAAGACAGGGTTGGGCAATCAGCCCCAGCATTTT.

This clone was seen only once. The chain couples TRBV7-8 to TRBJ1-1; 10 nucleotides line up with TRBD1. Trimming took 3 bases from V and 5 from J; bases not matched to a gene: 15. The germline CDR1 and CDR2 sequences are SGHVS and FQNEAQ. This CDR3 comprises 18 residues. CDR3 protein: CASSFRPGQGKEGTEAFF. CDR3 coding DNA: TGTGCCAGCAGCTTCCGTCCGGGACAGGGGAAGGAAGGGACTGAAGCTTTCTTT.

In regard to this clone: Since the CDR3 does not end with the conserved phenylalanine or tryptophan, this likely comes from a read error. The chain is built from TRBV7-2 and TRBJ1-5; D is perhaps TRBD1 (6 bases). Deletions cut 5 bases from V and 7 bases from J, with 18 bases between. CDR1 and CDR2 from the germline V gene are SGHTA and FQGNSA. This CDR3 has 15 amino acids. The chain's CDR3 is CASSPGRGGGQPQHL. The CDR3 nucleotides read TGTGCCAGCAGCCCAGGCCGGGGTGGGGGCCAGCCCCAGCATCTT.

The V call is TRBV27, the J call TRBJ2-7, with 7 bases lining up with TRBD2. Germline values: CDR1 MNHEY, CDR2 SMNVEV (reference sequence). V shed 3 bases, J shed 9 bases, and the junction held 17 bases outside the gene matches. The CDR3 runs 16 residues. CDR3 residues: CASSFGATSPRLTQYF. As DNA, the CDR3 is TGTGCCAGCAGTTTCGGGGCGACTAGCCCCCGTCTAACGCAGTACTTC.

The V and J genes are TRBV6-6 and TRBJ2-5; D is unresolved. Looked up from germline, CDR1 is MNHNY and CDR2 is SVGAGI (reference sequence). Trimming pared 0 bases from V and 3 bases from J, leaving 2 bases between. This CDR3 is 12 amino acids long. The CDR3, as DNA: TGTGCCAGCAGTTACTCCGAAGAGACCCAGTACTTC. Translating gives CASSYSEETQYF.

The chain recombines TRBV4-3 with TRBJ2-7, with 11 bases lining up with TRBD1. CDR1 is LGHNA, CDR2 YSLEER, per germline. CDR3 length equals 17 residues. J was trimmed by 2 bases and V by 0 bases; bases with no gene match: 6. The CDR3 here is CASSQDGWGQGAYEQYF. The CDR3 nucleotides read TGCGCCAGCAGCCAAGATGGATGGGGACAGGGGGCCTACGAGCAGTACTTC.

This chain connects TRBV15 to TRBJ1-2; 8 nucleotides align to TRBD1. There are 15 residues in the CDR3. Germline values: CDR1 LNHNV, CDR2 YYDKDF (reference sequence). V lost 0 bases to trimming and J lost 7 bases; unmatched junction nucleotides: 7. CDR3 sequence: CATSRDGQGASGYTF. In nucleotides, the CDR3 is TGTGCCACCAGCAGAGACGGGCAGGGGGCTAGTGGCTACACCTTC.